These T cell receptor beta chains were read from a single sample in a study of T cell repertoires in cytomegalovirus infection. Which antigens these TCRs recognize remains unknown. One entry per CDR3 protein results from TCRdb running MiXCR on the reads. The sample consists of 80,000 to 95,000 distinct CDR3 sequences, 29% of them appearing once. The sequences come from CD8+ T cells from cultured PBMCs, collected from culture after CMV antigen stimulation. The receptor set was obtained from a human donor in good health (CMV status not recorded). Some clones in this sample may be carry-over from other donors' samples. Both conserved end residues are part of each CDR3. A D gene is named only where the DNA matches it firmly. Size values are once, few and many counts, or a class for expanded clones, and some rows have none.

j_call d_call v_call clone_size cdr3_aa cdr3_nt
TRBJ2-5 TRBD1 TRBV28 many CASIPDRDEETQYF TGTGCCAGCATCCCGGACAGGGACGAAGAGACCCAGTACTTC
TRBJ2-3 - TRBV6-6 - CASSYDADTQYF TGTGCCAGCAGTTACGATGCAGATACGCAGTATTTT
TRBJ1-1 - TRBV20-1 - CSARDFFGARTEAFF TGCAGTGCTAGAGATTTTTTCGGAGCTAGGACTGAAGCTTTCTTT
TRBJ2-7 TRBD1 TRBV19 - CASSLQGHDIPGEQYF TGTGCCAGTAGTTTACAGGGGCACGACATCCCAGGGGAGCAGTACTTC
TRBJ1-4 - TRBV12-3/TRBV12-4 many CASSPKEKLFF TGTGCCAGCAGTCCTAAGGAAAAACTGTTTTTT
TRBJ2-1 - TRBV9 few CASAPDPSSYNEQFF TGTGCCAGCGCCCCTGACCCGAGCTCCTACAATGAGCAGTTCTTC
TRBJ1-2 - TRBV19 - CASRLGRVYGYTF TGTGCCAGTCGCCTCGGCAGGGTTTATGGCTACACCTTC
TRBJ1-1 - TRBV18 many CASSPSRDKNTEAFF TGTGCCAGCTCACCGAGCAGGGATAAGAACACTGAAGCTTTCTTT
TRBJ1-2 - TRBV28 - CAGSSPHGGFYGYTF TGTGCCGGCAGTTCCCCGCACGGGGGGTTTTATGGCTACACCTTC
TRBJ2-1 - TRBV12-3/TRBV12-4 many CASSPAYEQFF TGTGCCAGCAGTCCAGCGTATGAGCAGTTCTTC
TRBJ1-4 TRBD1 TRBV2 many CASMSLPGQGDEKLFF TGTGCCAGCATGAGCTTACCGGGACAGGGCGATGAAAAACTGTTTTTT
TRBJ2-5 - TRBV7-8 few CASSPQGETQYF TGTGCCAGCAGCCCCCAAGGAGAGACCCAGTACTTC
TRBJ1-1 - TRBV9 many CASSVSTQSGSGNTEAFF TGTGCCAGCAGCGTATCAACACAGTCAGGGTCAGGGAACACTGAAGCTTTCTTT
TRBJ1-1 - TRBV6-4 many CASSPGMNTEAFF TGTGCCAGCAGTCCGGGAATGAACACTGAAGCTTTCTTT
TRBJ2-2 - TRBV12-3/TRBV12-4 few CASSLGRKANTGELFF TGTGCCAGCAGCCTGGGACGGAAAGCCAACACCGGGGAGCTGTTTTTT
TRBJ2-2 TRBD1 TRBV12-3/TRBV12-4 - CASSPLGQVPTGELFF TGTGCCAGCAGCCCGCTGGGACAGGTTCCTACCGGGGAGCTGTTTTTT
TRBJ1-5 - TRBV19 many CASSIGEAGSNQPQHF TGTGCCAGTAGTATAGGTGAAGCGGGAAGCAATCAGCCCCAGCATTTT
TRBJ2-7 - TRBV20-1 - CSAPPWTAALHYEQYF TGCAGTGCTCCCCCGTGGACAGCAGCCTTACATTACGAGCAGTACTTC
TRBJ2-7 - TRBV7-3 - CASSFGQGLEQYF TGTGCCAGCAGCTTTGGGCAGGGTTTGGAGCAGTACTTC
TRBJ2-7 - TRBV7-9 - CASSSGYAGEQYF TGTGCCAGCAGCTCAGGGTACGCGGGCGAGCAGTACTTC
TRBJ2-1 - TRBV7-6 many CASSLQGGWVEFF TGTGCCAGCAGTCTCCAGGGGGGTTGGGTTGAGTTCTTC
TRBJ2-7 - TRBV28 - CASSFGLISYEQYF TGTGCCAGCAGTTTCGGACTTATCTCCTACGAGCAGTACTTC
TRBJ1-5 - TRBV28 few CASTIRGGSNQPQHF TGTGCCAGCACCATTCGAGGTGGAAGCAATCAGCCCCAGCATTTT
TRBJ2-1 - TRBV12-3/TRBV12-4 - CASGRLSNEQFF TGTGCCAGCGGACGACTGAGCAATGAGCAGTTCTTC
TRBJ2-5 TRBD1 TRBV6-1 - CASPDRDRETQYF TGTGCCAGCCCGGACAGGGACCGGGAGACCCAGTACTTC
TRBJ2-5 - TRBV2 many CASLGSGAYQETQYF TGTGCCAGCTTAGGATCAGGGGCGTACCAAGAGACCCAGTACTTC
TRBJ2-1 - TRBV7-6 - CASSYLQGNEQFF TGTGCCAGCAGCTACCTACAGGGCAATGAGCAGTTCTTC
TRBJ2-7 - TRBV24-1 few CATSDSGSNEQYF TGTGCCACCAGTGACTCCGGCAGCAACGAGCAGTACTTC
TRBJ2-3 TRBD2 TRBV7-2 many CASSLVLGGEGDTQYF TGTGCCAGCAGCTTAGTTTTGGGGGGGGAGGGCGATACGCAGTATTTT
TRBJ2-7 - TRBV12-3/TRBV12-4 few CASSSGSSYEQYF TGTGCCAGCAGTTCAGGCAGCTCCTACGAGCAGTACTTC
TRBJ1-5 - TRBV27 - CASSTSWTLNSNQPQHF TGTGCCAGCAGTACATCCTGGACACTAAATAGCAATCAGCCCCAGCATTTT
TRBJ2-4 - TRBV20-1 - CSVTRDGKNIQYF TGCAGTGTCACCCGGGACGGTAAAAACATTCAGTACTTC
TRBJ2-5 TRBD1 TRBV2 many CASSPTTGGAGETQYF TGTGCCAGCAGTCCTACTACAGGGGGCGCCGGGGAGACCCAGTACTTC
TRBJ2-5 - TRBV24-1 - CATSATGSIETQYF TGTGCCACCAGTGCGACAGGCTCCATAGAGACCCAGTACTTC
TRBJ2-7 - TRBV2 few CASSEGAGITYEQYF TGTGCCAGCAGTGAAGGGGCAGGGATAACCTACGAGCAGTACTTC
TRBJ2-5 TRBD2 TRBV7-2 few CASSPRGGGLQETQYF TGTGCCAGCAGCCCAAGGGGCGGGGGGCTGCAAGAGACCCAGTACTTC
TRBJ1-1 - TRBV9 - CASSKEDSRPNTEAFF TGTGCCAGCAGCAAAGAGGACTCCCGGCCGAACACTGAAGCTTTCTTT
TRBJ2-5 - TRBV6-1 few CASTPQGLEETQYF TGTGCCAGCACCCCCCAAGGGCTTGAAGAGACCCAGTACTTC
TRBJ2-5 TRBD2 TRBV14 - CASSQEAGGIQETQYF TGTGCCAGCAGCCAAGAAGCGGGGGGAATCCAAGAGACCCAGTACTTC
TRBJ1-2 TRBD1 TRBV4-1 once CASSQGGQTYGYTF TGTGCCAGCAGCCAAGGGGGACAGACCTATGGCTACACCTTC
TRBJ2-2 - TRBV7-2 - CASSTRDAMTGELFF TGTGCCAGCAGCACCCGAGACGCTATGACCGGGGAGCTGTTTTTT